The sequence of this TCR beta chain was determined in a study of blood T cells in healthy people across ages. General study findings and limits: More naive CD4+ cells and higher diversity were found in long-lived than in aged donors.

Of note for this clonotype: Antigen specificity is unknown.

A second roughly 6 to 12 cycle PCR used barcoded and J-beta primers. The template-switch adaptor was a 5' adaptor with 12 random nucleotides. It tagged each cDNA molecule. MiXCR, run by TCRdb on the 5' RACE reads, gives a single entry per CDR3 protein. Of over 1.5 million distinct CDR3 sequences in the sample, 49% were seen once. The CDR3 runs 13 residues. CDR1 is LGHNA and CDR2 is YSLEER in the germline V gene. Between the trimmed V and J ends, which lost 2 bases and 10 bases, there was a span of 12 bases. Sequenced input: blood. The rearrangement links TRBV4-3 to TRBJ2-1, with TRBD2 as a possible D gene (5 bases). This receptor was obtained from a woman aged 40 to 50 in good health. The CDR3 DNA reads as TGCGCCAGCAGCCAACAATCGCCGGGGGAGCAGTTCTTC. Protein product: CASSQQSPGEQFF.